This T cell receptor (beta chain) appears in the sequencing data of a study of blood T cells in healthy people across ages. Whole-study findings and limits: Per million T cells, TCR beta diversity dropped roughly linearly as age increased.

Through a sample-barcoded 5' primer and a J-beta primer mix, a second PCR was run for roughly 6 to 11 cycles. TCRdb independently ran MiXCR on the 5' RACE reads; one entry per CDR3 protein. The profile covers 650,000 to 1,000,000 distinct CDR3 sequences, with roughly 34% appearing a single time and 13% taken by the ten largest. As for this clonotype: Its antigen is undetermined. Just one base apart from a much larger clone, this may be a read error.

The receptor's source is a man between 18 and 35 years old in good health. The specimen sequenced was blood.

The CDR3: CASSVEERFHEQFF. CDR3 sequence (DNA): TGTGCCAGCAGCGTCGAGGAGCGTTTCCATGAGCAGTTCTTC. This chain uses TRBV7-9 with TRBJ2-1; D call uncertain. Looked up from germline, CDR1 is SEHNR and CDR2 is FQNEAQ (reference sequence). Trimming shortened V by 5 bases and J by 8 bases, and 16 bases separated the two germline ends. The CDR3 spans 14 residues.